These 29 T cell receptor beta chains came from one sample sequenced in a study of blood T cell repertoires in COVID-19. Produced via immunoSEQ multiplex PCR; TCRdb's table is partial and in-frame only. The table shows approximately 160,000 clones, with around 84% occurring only once. The sequenced sample consisted of peripheral blood. The receptor set was obtained from a man in his fifties with active or convalescent COVID-19.

This clone is deemed medium-sized. The chain links TRBV6-2 or TRBV6-3 to TRBJ2-5, with D hard to call. The CDR3 totals 14 residues. Germline CDR1 MNHEY, CDR2 SVGEGT. The ends were cut back, 6 bases at V and 2 bases at J, with 13 bases in the middle. The DNA of the CDR3 is TGTGCCAGCAGCAAGTTAGCTACACAAGAGACCCAGTACTTC. Protein product: CASSKLATQETQYF.

The chain joins TRBV3-1 (or the pseudogene TRBV3-2) to TRBJ1-4; the D is unclear. This CDR3 contains 16 residues. Germline assignment: CDR1 LGHDT and CDR2 YNNKEL (reference sequence). V shed 3 bases and J shed 5 bases, with 16 bases lying between them. CDR3 loop: CASSHTARVWNEKLFF. The CDR3 nucleotides are TGTGCCAGCAGCCACACCGCCCGGGTATGGAATGAAAAACTGTTTTTT.

This clone appeared a single time. The V call is TRBV28, the J call TRBJ1-5, with D tentatively TRBD1 (6 bases). The CDR3 is made up of 15 amino acids. CDR1 is MDHEN and CDR2 is SYDVKM in the germline V gene. V lost 8 bases, J lost 5 bases, and 19 bases lay in between. CDR3 sequence (DNA): TGTGCCAGCCGAAGCCAGGTCAGGGGCCATCAGCCCCAGCATTTT. Protein product: CASRSQVRGHQPQHF.

The chain is built from TRBV20-1 and TRBJ2-3; no firm D call. Germline assignment: CDR1 DFQATT and CDR2 SNEGSKA (reference sequence). CDR3 length: 13 amino acids. V was trimmed by 3 bases and J by 12 bases, leaving 19 bases between them. CDR3 DNA: TGCAGTGCTAGTGCCCTTTGGAGTCCGAATCAGTATTTT. This gives the protein CSASALWSPNQYF.

The chain joins TRBV27 to TRBJ2-7; 10 nucleotides line up with TRBD1. CDR1 is MNHEY, CDR2 SMNVEV, per germline (reference sequence). The ends lost 6 bases at V and 6 bases at J; junction bases unmatched: 5. The CDR3 spans 13 residues. CDR3 in DNA: TGTGCCAGCAGGATACGGACAGGGGGCGAGCAGTACTTC. Residues: CASRIRTGGEQYF.

The genes are TRBV5-1 and TRBJ1-2, with unresolved D. The CDR3 is 12 residues long. Trimming took 4 bases from V and 2 from J, leaving 6 bases between them. From germline, CDR1 is SGHRS and CDR2 YFSETQ. CDR3 DNA sequence: TGCGCCAGCAGCCCGGGAAACTATGGCTACACCTTC. It specifies CASSPGNYGYTF.

The J gene is TRBJ2-1, the V gene TRBV7-6; perhaps TRBD2 as D (7 bases). CDR3 length: 15 residues. V was cut by 1 base and J by 4 bases, with 11 bases left in between. CDR1 and CDR2 (germline): SGHVS, FNYEAQ. The CDR3 sequence: CASSLGRGAYNEQFF. In nucleotides, the CDR3 is TGTGCCAGCAGCTTAGGTCGGGGGGCTTACAATGAGCAGTTCTTC.

The chain combines TRBV2 with TRBJ2-5; 9 nucleotides agree with TRBD2. Unmatched junction bases numbered 10, after V lost 6 bases and J lost 5 bases. The CDR3 contains 15 residues. Per the germline V gene, CDR1 is SNHLY and CDR2 is FYNNEI. CDR3 in DNA: TGTGCCAGCAGACCGCCAGCGGGAGGCGACGAGACCCAGTACTTC. It codes for CASRPPAGGDETQYF.

This sequence joins TRBV5-1 and TRBJ2-1; 8 bases agree with TRBD2. This CDR3 comprises 17 residues. Trimming cost V 0 bases and J 5 bases; bases outside gene matches: 10. Germline V gives CDR1 SGHRS, CDR2 YFSETQ. The CDR3 sequence: CASSLGLRGGNNNEQFF. The DNA of the CDR3 is TGCGCCAGCAGCTTGGGACTACGGGGGGGCAATAACAATGAGCAGTTCTTC.

The rearrangement joins TRBV24-1 to TRBJ2-1, with 9 bases lining up with TRBD2. Unmatched junction bases numbered 6, after V lost 3 bases and J lost 7 bases. This CDR3 is 15 amino acids long. Germline CDR1 reads KGHDR; CDR2 reads SFDVKD. The CDR3 DNA sequence: TGTGCCACCAGTGATAGGGGCGGGAGGGTTAATGAGCAGTTCTTC. This sequence encodes CATSDRGGRVNEQFF.

The J gene is TRBJ1-1, the V gene TRBV29-1, with D possibly TRBD1 on 6 matching bases. Germline assignment: CDR1 SQVTM and CDR2 ANQGSEA. The CDR3 contains 14 residues. V lost 2 bases, J lost 4 bases, and 14 bases lay in between. The CDR3 nucleotides are TGCAGCGTTGAACTCCACAGGGTGGGCACTGAAGCTTTCTTT. It yields the protein CSVELHRVGTEAFF.

The rearrangement uses TRBV4-2 and TRBJ1-5; perhaps TRBD1 as D (6 bases). V was shortened by 0 bases and J by 6 bases, with 15 bases between the two germline ends. CDR3 length equals 16 residues. Germline V gene data show CDR1 as LGHNA and CDR2 as YNFKEQ. CDR3: CASSQDPPPGAQPQHF. The CDR3 nucleotides read TGTGCCAGCAGCCAAGATCCGCCGCCAGGGGCTCAGCCCCAGCATTTT.

The J gene is TRBJ2-5, the V gene TRBV27; tentative D call: TRBD2 (5 bases). CDR3 length: 11 amino acids. The V end was cut by 8 bases, the J end by 4 bases, with 8 bases between. In germline, CDR1 is MNHEY, CDR2 SMNVEV (reference sequence). The CDR3 nucleotides read TGTGCCAGCCAAGGGAGAGAGACCCAGTACTTC. Translating gives CASQGRETQYF.

The genes are TRBV12-3 or TRBV12-4 and TRBJ1-6, with a possible D match to TRBD1 (5 bases). V was pared by 3 bases and J by 7 bases, with 7 bases between. The CDR3 runs to 13 residues. DNA for the CDR3: TGTGCCAGCAGTTTTAGGGGAAATTCACCCCTCCACTTT. It specifies CASSFRGNSPLHF.

This clone is a singleton in its sample. The rearrangement joins TRBV14 to TRBJ1-2; D is possibly TRBD1 (6 bases). This CDR3 is built from 15 residues. Germline V lookup: CDR1 SGHDN, CDR2 FVKESK. V lost 4 bases, J lost 5 bases, and 17 bases lay in between. The CDR3: CASSPRQDSHYGYTF. In DNA, the CDR3 is TGTGCCAGCAGCCCAAGACAGGACTCACATTATGGCTACACCTTC.

The chain uses TRBV14 and TRBJ2-7; 10 bases line up with TRBD1. Trimming took 4 bases from V and 2 from J; bases not matched to a gene: 8. CDR1 and CDR2 from the germline V gene are SGHDN and FVKESK. The CDR3 consists of 16 residues. CDR3 sequence (DNA): TGTGCCAGCAGCCTCCCGGGGGGACAGGGGACCTACGAGCAGTACTTC. Translated: CASSLPGGQGTYEQYF.

This clone has only one observation. The rearrangement uses TRBV7-3 and TRBJ1-6, with 7 bases lining up with TRBD1. The CDR3 has 15 residues. Per the germline V gene, CDR1 is SGHTA and CDR2 is FQGTGA. V shed 5 bases, J shed 6 bases, and the junction held 7 bases outside the gene matches. CDR3 nucleotides: TGTGCCAGCAGCCAGACAGGGCTTCCTAATTCACCCCTCCACTTT. Encoded protein: CASSQTGLPNSPLHF.

The chain combines TRBV21-1 with TRBJ2-1; the table's D gene call, TRBD2, was not cross checked with the DNA. TRBV21-1 counts as a pseudogene. The CDR3 extends over 12 amino acids. CDR3 sequence: CASMPGYNEQFF. The CDR3, as DNA: TGTGCCAGCATGCCGGGTTACAATGAGCAGTTCTTC.

The gene calls are TRBV3-1 (or the pseudogene TRBV3-2) and TRBJ2-5, with D perhaps matching TRBD1 (6 bases). This CDR3 comprises 14 residues. V lost 3 bases to trimming and J lost 4 bases, with 12 bases between them. The germline gives CDR1 LGHDT, CDR2 YNNKEL (reference sequence). This CDR3 reads CASSQPQGRETQYF. CDR3 nucleotides: TGTGCCAGCAGCCAGCCACAGGGACGAGAGACCCAGTACTTC.

This chain joins TRBV9 and TRBJ2-3, with D possibly TRBD2 on 6 matching bases. Deletions cut 1 base from V and 1 base from J, with 10 bases between. Looked up from germline, CDR1 is SGDLS and CDR2 is YYNGEE. CDR3 length: 15 amino acids. As DNA, the CDR3 is TGTGCCAGCAGCGTAACCGGGAGTGGCACAGATACGCAGTATTTT. It yields the protein CASSVTGSGTDTQYF.

The DNA of the CDR3 is TGTGCCAGCTCACCCTCGGGACTAGCGGCGTCGCAGTACTTC. This translates into CASSPSGLAASQYF. J is TRBJ2-7 and V is TRBV18; 11 bases match TRBD2. CDR1 and CDR2 (germline): KGHSH, LQKENI. The CDR3 length is 14 residues. Germline trimming cut 3 bases from V and 9 bases from J; bases unmatched to any gene: 7.

V is TRBV9 and J is TRBJ1-5; 7 nucleotides align to TRBD1. The CDR3 has 15 amino acids. V was clipped by 4 bases and J by 5 bases; unmatched bases: 9. The germline gives CDR1 SGDLS, CDR2 YYNGEE. The CDR3 loop reads CASSQMGDRDQPQHF. CDR3 DNA: TGTGCCAGCAGCCAGATGGGGGACAGAGATCAGCCCCAGCATTTT.

This clone was observed a single time. The chain carries TRBV11-3 and TRBJ2-1; D may be TRBD2 (7 bases). The V end lost 5 bases, the J end lost 0 bases, and 11 bases lay between the germline ends. The CDR3 length is 15 residues. From germline, CDR1 is SGHNT and CDR2 YENEEA. The CDR3 coding sequence is TGTGCCAGCAGCCCGGGGGGCCACTCCTACAATGAGCAGTTCTTC. This encodes CASSPGGHSYNEQFF.

This chain connects TRBV7-9 to TRBJ1-1, with a weak D call TRBD1 (5 bases). Trimming took off 5 bases at V and 5 bases at J, with 15 bases between the two ends. Looked up from germline, CDR1 is SEHNR and CDR2 is FQNEAQ (reference sequence). This CDR3 is 14 amino acids long. In DNA, the CDR3 is TGTGCCAGCAGCCCCACGGGCGGGGGAACTGAAGCTTTCTTT. This codes for CASSPTGGGTEAFF.

The chain recombines TRBV10-3 with TRBJ2-3; D gene unclear. The CDR3 consists of 13 residues. Germline CDR1 is ENHRY and CDR2 is SYGVKD. Trimming pared 2 bases from V and 6 bases from J, leaving 9 bases between. CDR3: CAISELLADTQYF. As DNA, the CDR3 is TGTGCCATCAGTGAGCTCCTTGCGGATACGCAGTATTTT.

The J gene is TRBJ2-1, the V gene TRBV12-3 or TRBV12-4, with D tentatively TRBD2 (5 bases). The CDR3 consists of 12 residues. Trimming pared 4 bases from V and 9 bases from J, leaving 10 bases between. The CDR3 DNA follows: TGTGCCAGCAGTTCATTAGCGCGTGAGCAGTTCTTC. This gives the protein CASSSLAREQFF.

The chain uses TRBV6-2 or TRBV6-3 and TRBJ1-2, with D maybe TRBD1 (6 bases). Germline assignment: CDR1 MNHEY and CDR2 SVGEGT. Between the trimmed V and J ends, which lost 5 bases and 7 bases, there was a span of 20 bases. The CDR3 is 15 residues long. This chain's CDR3 is CASSPLGQNYGGYTF. For the CDR3, the DNA is TGTGCCAGCAGTCCATTAGGACAGAATTATGGTGGCTACACCTTC.

The chain uses TRBV5-1 and TRBJ1-2, with 8 positions matching TRBD1. This CDR3 comprises 14 residues. CDR1 is SGHRS, CDR2 YFSETQ, per germline. V gave up 4 bases and J gave up 6 bases; unmatched junction bases: 8. The CDR3 DNA reads as TGCGCCAGCAGCCCGGGACAGGCCAACGATGGCTACACCTTC. This gives the protein CASSPGQANDGYTF.

As to this clone: Other nucleotide sequences in the sample specify the same CDR3. J is TRBJ2-5 and V is TRBV9; 12 bases match TRBD2. The CDR3 sequence is 16 residues long. Trimming took 0 bases from V and 4 from J; bases not matched to a gene: 4. Looked up from germline, CDR1 is SGDLS and CDR2 is YYNGEE. CDR3 sequence (DNA): TGTGCCAGCAGCGTAGGACTAGCGGGAGTAGGAGAGACCCAGTACTTC. Translated, it gives CASSVGLAGVGETQYF.